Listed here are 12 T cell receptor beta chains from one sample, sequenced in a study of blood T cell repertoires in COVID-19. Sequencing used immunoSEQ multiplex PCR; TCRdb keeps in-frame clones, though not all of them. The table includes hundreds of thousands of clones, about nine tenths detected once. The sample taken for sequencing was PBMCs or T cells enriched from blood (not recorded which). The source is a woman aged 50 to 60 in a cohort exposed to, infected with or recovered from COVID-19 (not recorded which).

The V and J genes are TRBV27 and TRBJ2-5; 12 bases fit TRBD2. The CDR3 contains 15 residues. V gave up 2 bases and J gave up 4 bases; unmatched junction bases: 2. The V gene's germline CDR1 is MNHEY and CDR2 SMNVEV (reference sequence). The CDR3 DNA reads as TGTGCCAGCAGTTTACTAGCGGGGGGGCCAGAGACCCAGTACTTC. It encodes CASSLLAGGPETQYF.

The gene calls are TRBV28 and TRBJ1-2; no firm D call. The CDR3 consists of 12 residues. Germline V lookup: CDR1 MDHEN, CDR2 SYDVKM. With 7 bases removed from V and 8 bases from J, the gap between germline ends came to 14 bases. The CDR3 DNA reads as TGTGCCAGCACCCTACCTCGCGGCGGCTACACCTTC. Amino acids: CASTLPRGGYTF.

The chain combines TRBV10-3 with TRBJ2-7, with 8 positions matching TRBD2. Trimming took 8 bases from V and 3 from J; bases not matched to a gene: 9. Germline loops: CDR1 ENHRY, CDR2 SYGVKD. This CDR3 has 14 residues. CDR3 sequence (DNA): TGTGCCATCCGTTCTGCTACTAGCGGCTACGAGCAGTACTTC. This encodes CAIRSATSGYEQYF.

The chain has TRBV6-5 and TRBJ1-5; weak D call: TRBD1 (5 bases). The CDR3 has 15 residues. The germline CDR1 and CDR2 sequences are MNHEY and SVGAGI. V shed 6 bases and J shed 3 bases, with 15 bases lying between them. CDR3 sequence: CASSQGPEINQPQHF. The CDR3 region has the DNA TGTGCCAGCAGCCAGGGTCCGGAGATCAATCAGCCCCAGCATTTT.

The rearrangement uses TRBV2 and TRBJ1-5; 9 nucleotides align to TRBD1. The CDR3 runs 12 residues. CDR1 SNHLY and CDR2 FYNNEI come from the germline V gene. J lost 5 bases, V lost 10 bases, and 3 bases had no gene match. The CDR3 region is CATRDRDQPQHF. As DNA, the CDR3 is TGTGCCACCCGGGACAGGGATCAGCCCCAGCATTTT. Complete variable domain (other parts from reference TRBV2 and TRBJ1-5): EPEVTQTPSHQVTQMGQEVILRCVPISNHLYFYWYRQILGQKVEFLVSFYNNEISEKSEIFDDQFSVERPDGSNFTLKIRSTKLEDSAMYFCATRDRDQPQHFGDGTRLSIL.

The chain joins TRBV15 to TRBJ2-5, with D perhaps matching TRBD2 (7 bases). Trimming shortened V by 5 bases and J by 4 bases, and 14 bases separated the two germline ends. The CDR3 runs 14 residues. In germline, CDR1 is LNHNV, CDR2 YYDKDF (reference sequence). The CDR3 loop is CATSSRGGGETQYF. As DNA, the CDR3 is TGTGCCACCAGCTCTAGAGGGGGGGGAGAGACCCAGTACTTC.

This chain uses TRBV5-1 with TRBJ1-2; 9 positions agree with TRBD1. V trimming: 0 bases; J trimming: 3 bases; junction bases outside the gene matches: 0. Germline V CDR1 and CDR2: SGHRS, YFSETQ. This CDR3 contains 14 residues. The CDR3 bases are TGCGCCAGCAGCTTGGGGGACAGGGACTATGGCTACACCTTC. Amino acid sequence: CASSLGDRDYGYTF. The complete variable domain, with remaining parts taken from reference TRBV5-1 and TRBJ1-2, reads KAGVTQTPRYLIKTRGQQVTLSCSPISGHRSVSWYQQTPGQGLQFLFEYFSETQRNKGNFPGRFSGRQFSNSRSEMNVSTLELGDSALYLCASSLGDRDYGYTFGSGTRLTVV.

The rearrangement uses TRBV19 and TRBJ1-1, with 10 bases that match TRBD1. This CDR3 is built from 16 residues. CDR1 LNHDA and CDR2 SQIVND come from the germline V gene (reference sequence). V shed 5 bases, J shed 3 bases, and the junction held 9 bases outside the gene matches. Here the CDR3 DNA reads TGTGCCAGTAGTTCGGTCCGGGACAGGGGTTACACTGAAGCTTTCTTT. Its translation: CASSSVRDRGYTEAFF.

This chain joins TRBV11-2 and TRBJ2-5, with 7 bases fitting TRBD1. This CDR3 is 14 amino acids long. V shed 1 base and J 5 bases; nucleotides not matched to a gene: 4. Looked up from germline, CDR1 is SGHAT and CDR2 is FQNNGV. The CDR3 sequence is CASSLVGRGETQYF. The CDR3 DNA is TGTGCCAGCAGCTTAGTCGGCAGGGGGGAGACCCAGTACTTC.

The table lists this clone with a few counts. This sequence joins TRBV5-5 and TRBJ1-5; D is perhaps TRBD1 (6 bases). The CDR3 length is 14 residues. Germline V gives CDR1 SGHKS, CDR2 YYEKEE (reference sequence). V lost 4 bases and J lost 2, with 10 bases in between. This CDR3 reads CASSPNRGNQPQHF. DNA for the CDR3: TGTGCCAGCAGCCCCAACAGGGGCAATCAGCCCCAGCATTTT.

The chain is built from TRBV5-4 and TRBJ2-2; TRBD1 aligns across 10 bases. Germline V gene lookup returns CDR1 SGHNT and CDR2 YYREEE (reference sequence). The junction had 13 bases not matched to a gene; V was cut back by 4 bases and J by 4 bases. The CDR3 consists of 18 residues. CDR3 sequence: CASSKTPWGQGITGELFF. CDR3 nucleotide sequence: TGTGCCAGCAGCAAGACCCCATGGGGACAGGGGATCACCGGGGAGCTGTTTTTT.

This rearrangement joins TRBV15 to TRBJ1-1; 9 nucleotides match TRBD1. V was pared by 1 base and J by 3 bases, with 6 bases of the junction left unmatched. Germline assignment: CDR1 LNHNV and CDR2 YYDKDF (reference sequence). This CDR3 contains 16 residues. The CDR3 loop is CATSRGTNRGHTEAFF. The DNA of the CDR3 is TGTGCCACCAGCAGAGGGACCAACAGGGGGCACACTGAAGCTTTCTTT.